These T cell receptor beta chains were read from a single sample in a study of OX40 agonist ivuxolimab in advanced cancers. Profiling relied on immunoSEQ multiplex PCR, and the TCRdb table lists in-frame clones only, not all of them. The profile covers around 50,000 clones, with under 85% appearing a single time and 3.1% taken by the ten largest. Sequenced material: CD4+ or CD8+ T cells sorted from blood, taken in a trial of the OX40 agonist ivuxolimab. The receptors were sampled from an adult with an advanced solid tumor such as melanoma, head and neck, liver or kidney cancer. The CDR3 runs from the conserved cysteine through the conserved F or W. Each record gives: J gene, clone size, D gene, V gene, CDR3 protein, CDR3 DNA. A D gene is named only where the DNA matches it firmly. A clone size is listed for some rows: how often the clone was seen (once, few, many), or a class if it is expanded.

TRBJ1-2 - - TRBV11-2 CASSSSGWGSYGYTF TGTGCCAGCAGCTCATCAGGGTGGGGAAGCTATGGCTACACCTTC
TRBJ2-4 - - TRBV7-2 CASSLGVNKNIQYF TGTGCCAGCAGCTTAGGCGTTAACAAAAACATTCAGTACTTC
TRBJ1-3 - - TRBV27 CASRIQVLRSGNTIYF TGTGCCAGCAGAATACAGGTACTCCGCTCTGGAAACACCATATATTTT
TRBJ1-6 - TRBD1 TRBV6-1 CAILMNRGDSPLHF TGTGCCATCCTCATGAACAGGGGTGATTCACCCCTCCACTTT
TRBJ1-2 - - TRBV6-1 CASSGAASSNRGYTF TGTGCCAGCAGTGGGGCAGCATCTTCTAACAGGGGCTACACCTTC
TRBJ1-5 few - TRBV19 CASSIEIPRTAPNQPQHF TGTGCCAGTAGTATAGAAATCCCCCGCACCGCTCCCAATCAGCCCCAGCATTTT
TRBJ1-2 - TRBD1 TRBV5-8 CASSLAGTGGENTF TGTGCCAGCAGCTTGGCAGGGACAGGGGGCGAAAACACCTTC
TRBJ2-1 - TRBD2 TRBV15 CATSRDGGLAGTRGNEQFF TGTGCCACCAGCAGAGATGGGGGACTAGCGGGGACCCGGGGCAATGAGCAGTTCTTC
TRBJ1-4 - - TRBV30 CAWKGVTEKLFF TGTGCCTGGAAGGGGGTTACAGAAAAACTGTTTTTT
TRBJ2-2 - TRBD1 TRBV14 CASSGQGRTGELFF TGTGCCAGCAGCGGACAGGGAAGGACCGGGGAGCTGTTTTTT
TRBJ1-2 - - TRBV6-1 CASTRGEGGYTF TGTGCCAGCACGAGGGGGGAGGGTGGCTACACCTTC
TRBJ2-1 - TRBD1 TRBV18 CASSPDQGTGEFF TGTGCCAGCTCACCAGATCAAGGGACAGGGGAGTTCTTC
TRBJ1-2 - TRBD1 TRBV7-3 CASSSGTDYGYTF TGTGCCAGCAGCTCCGGGACAGACTATGGCTACACCTTC
TRBJ1-1 few - TRBV6-1 CASSYYAQAFF TGTGCCAGCAGTTATTACGCTCAAGCTTTCTTT
TRBJ2-1 few TRBD2 TRBV29-1 CSVTERTSGRGNEQFF TGCAGCGTGACCGAACGGACTAGCGGGAGAGGTAATGAGCAGTTCTTC
TRBJ2-7 few - TRBV5-6 CASSWGTASYEQYF TGTGCCAGCAGCTGGGGGACGGCTTCCTACGAGCAGTACTTC
TRBJ1-2 medium-sized - TRBV18 CASSPSGERPYGYTF TGTGCCAGCTCACCATCAGGGGAGAGACCCTATGGCTACACCTTC
TRBJ1-1 few - TRBV30 CAWSVGSGNTEAFF TGTGCCTGGAGTGTAGGCTCGGGGAACACTGAAGCTTTCTTT
TRBJ2-4 - - TRBV4-2 CASSQEGWLGGGNIQYF TGTGCCAGCAGCCAAGAGGGTTGGTTGGGGGGCGGGAACATTCAGTACTTC
TRBJ2-7 - TRBD1 TRBV7-2 CASSNYRGAYEQYF TGTGCCAGCAGCAACTACAGGGGAGCCTACGAGCAGTACTTC
TRBJ1-3 - - TRBV30 CAWSALIGYSSGNTIYF TGTGCCTGGAGTGCGTTGATTGGGTATAGTTCTGGAAACACCATATATTTT
TRBJ1-5 - - TRBV6-6 CASSYGRDHSNQPQHF TGTGCCAGCAGTTACGGCAGGGACCATAGCAATCAGCCCCAGCATTTT
TRBJ2-1 - - TRBV18 CASSPNVASPYNEQFF TGTGCCAGCTCACCAAACGTAGCGAGCCCCTACAATGAGCAGTTCTTC
TRBJ2-2 once - TRBV19 CASSPELDTGELFF TGTGCCAGTAGTCCGGAACTTGACACCGGGGAGCTGTTTTTT
TRBJ2-7 - - TRBV5-1 CASSIGHTGPYEQYF TGCGCCAGCAGCATTGGGCACACAGGGCCCTACGAGCAGTACTTC
TRBJ1-4 - - TRBV21-1 CASSGKLGTDEKLFF TGTGCCAGCAGCGGAAAACTTGGGACAGATGAAAAACTGTTTTTT
TRBJ1-4 - TRBD1 TRBV5-1 CASSSLGTASEKLFF TGCGCCAGCAGCTCCCTCGGGACAGCGAGTGAAAAACTGTTTTTT
TRBJ1-2 - TRBD1 TRBV11-3 CASSLVQGYGYTF TGTGCCAGCAGCTTAGTACAGGGGTATGGCTACACCTTC
TRBJ2-1 - TRBD2 TRBV5-5 CASSLNSAGGINEQFF TGTGCCAGCAGCTTGAATTCGGCGGGAGGTATTAATGAGCAGTTCTTC
TRBJ2-1 once TRBD2 TRBV5-8 CASSFPSGDYGDNEQFF TGTGCCAGCAGCTTCCCGTCCGGGGACTATGGGGATAATGAGCAGTTCTTC
TRBJ1-2 once - TRBV21-1 CASSIRGSFYGYTF TGTGCCAGCAGCATCCGTGGCAGCTTTTATGGCTACACCTTC
TRBJ2-7 - - TRBV28 CASGGTSYEQYF TGTGCCAGCGGCGGGACCTCCTACGAGCAGTACTTC
TRBJ2-7 - - TRBV5-1 CASSLGHRDPPSGEQYF TGCGCCAGCAGCTTGGGGCACAGGGATCCCCCCTCCGGGGAGCAGTACTTC
TRBJ2-3 - - TRBV7-9 CASSHSSTDTQYF TGTGCCAGCAGCCACTCCTCCACAGATACGCAGTATTTT
TRBJ1-1 - - TRBV10-3 CAISDPAGLGTEAFF TGTGCCATCAGTGACCCGGCAGGGTTGGGCACTGAAGCTTTCTTT
TRBJ1-1 - - TRBV5-1 CASSLGGSTEAFF TGCGCCAGCAGCTTGGGGGGCAGCACTGAAGCTTTCTTT
TRBJ1-4 - - TRBV25-1 CASSSAGAEKLFF TGTGCCAGCAGTTCAGCTGGCGCCGAAAAACTGTTTTTT
TRBJ2-7 - - TRBV6-5 CASSQDSFPYEQYF TGTGCCAGCAGCCAGGACAGTTTTCCCTACGAGCAGTACTTC
TRBJ2-3 - - TRBV7-8 CASSFRGVRLTRTDTQYF TGTGCCAGCAGCTTCCGAGGGGTCAGACTAACCCGCACAGATACGCAGTATTTT
TRBJ2-7 - - TRBV6-5 CASSEALPYEQYF TGTGCCAGCAGTGAGGCCCTACCGTACGAGCAGTACTTC
TRBJ2-2 once - TRBV5-4 CASSTVGTEDTGELFF TGTGCCAGCAGCACCGTTGGAACCGAGGACACCGGGGAGCTGTTTTTT
TRBJ1-5 once - TRBV7-2 CASSLGQYSNQPQHF TGTGCCAGCAGCTTAGGTCAATATAGCAATCAGCCCCAGCATTTT
TRBJ2-1 - - TRBV5-4 CASRRDAYNEQFF TGTGCCAGCAGGCGGGACGCCTACAATGAGCAGTTCTTC
TRBJ1-5 - - TRBV27 CASSTGPSNQPQHF TGTGCCAGCAGTACAGGGCCGAGCAATCAGCCCCAGCATTTT
TRBJ2-2 - - TRBV19 CASKGTVNTGELFF TGTGCCAGTAAGGGGACGGTGAACACCGGGGAGCTGTTTTTT
TRBJ1-2 - - TRBV11-2 CASSTPRRYSYGYTF TGTGCCAGCAGCACACCCAGGAGATATAGCTATGGCTACACCTTC
TRBJ1-1 once - TRBV30 CAWSRTVNTEAFF TGTGCCTGGAGCAGGACAGTGAACACTGAAGCTTTCTTT
TRBJ2-7 - - TRBV7-2 CASSLEEGSSYEQYF TGTGCCAGCAGCTTAGAGGAAGGAAGCTCCTACGAGCAGTACTTC
TRBJ2-1 - TRBD2 TRBV28 CASRLPLAGGKNNEQFF TGTGCCAGCAGGCTCCCCCTAGCGGGGGGTAAAAACAATGAGCAGTTCTTC
TRBJ2-5 - - TRBV6-1 CASSVIDHQETQYF TGTGCCAGCAGTGTGATAGACCACCAAGAGACCCAGTACTTC
TRBJ2-2 - - TRBV4-1 CASSQVGTGTGELFF TGCGCCAGCAGCCAAGTGGGAACTGGGACCGGGGAGCTGTTTTTT
TRBJ1-5 - - TRBV27 CASGRRQGNQPQHF TGTGCCAGCGGCAGAAGACAGGGCAATCAGCCCCAGCATTTT